This T cell receptor (beta chain) stems from a study of radiotherapy plus CTLA-4 blockade in lung cancer. The overall study: With over 25% of patients having disease control, objective responses were seen in roughly 19%. Study results and limitations: Peripheral blood showed expansion of tumor-derived TCR clones after radiotherapy and ipilimumab. Early shifts in blood T cell clones, with interferon-beta, reportedly predicted response best.

Focal radiation with ipilimumab CTLA-4 blockade was given to patients with chemo-refractory metastatic non-small-cell lung cancer. CDR3 length: 15 residues. With V trimmed by 0 bases and J by 2 bases, 3 bases remained unmatched. Germline loops: CDR1 LNHDA, CDR2 SQIVND (reference sequence). Only in-frame clones appear in the TCRdb table, and some are missing; sequencing was by immunoSEQ multiplex PCR. The data hold 95,000 to 150,000 clones, with about 90% observed a single time. This clone has just a few counts. Its specificity is unknown. The source was peripheral blood, collected from a patient treated with radiotherapy plus ipilimumab. The chain uses TRBV19 and TRBJ1-2; 7 bases are shared with TRBD1. This TCR was sampled from a human donor with non-small cell lung cancer that progressed on radiotherapy plus ipilimumab. The CDR3: CASSIDSGQNYGYTF. The CDR3 DNA is TGTGCCAGTAGTATAGATTCGGGACAGAACTATGGCTACACCTTC. Filled out from reference TRBV19 and TRBJ1-2, the complete variable domain reads DGGITQSPKYLFRKEGQNVTLSCEQNLNHDAMYWYRQDPGQGLRLIYYSQIVNDFQKGDIAEGYSVSREKKESFPLTVTSAQKNPTAFYLCASSIDSGQNYGYTFGSGTRLTVV.